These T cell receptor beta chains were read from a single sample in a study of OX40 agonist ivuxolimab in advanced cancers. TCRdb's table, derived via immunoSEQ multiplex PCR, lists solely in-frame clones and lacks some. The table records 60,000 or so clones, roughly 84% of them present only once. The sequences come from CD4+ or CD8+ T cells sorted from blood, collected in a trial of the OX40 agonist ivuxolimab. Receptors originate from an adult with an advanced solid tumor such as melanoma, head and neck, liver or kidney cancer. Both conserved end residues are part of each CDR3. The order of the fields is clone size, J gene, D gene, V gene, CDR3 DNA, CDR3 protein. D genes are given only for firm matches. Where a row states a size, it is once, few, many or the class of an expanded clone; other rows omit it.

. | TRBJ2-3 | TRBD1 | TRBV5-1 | TGCGCCAGCAGCCCGGCAGGACGCACAGGGGGAAGCACAGATACGCAGTATTTT | CASSPAGRTGGSTDTQYF
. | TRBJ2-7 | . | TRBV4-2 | TGTGCCAGCAGCCAAGAGCGAGGGGACTCTTCCTACGAGCAGTACTTC | CASSQERGDSSYEQYF
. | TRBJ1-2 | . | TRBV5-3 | TGTGCCAGCAGCTTGGCGACAGACTATGGCTACACCTTC | CASSLATDYGYTF
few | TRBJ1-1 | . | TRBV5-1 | TGCGCCAGCAGCTTGGATATGAACACTGAAGCTTTCTTT | CASSLDMNTEAFF
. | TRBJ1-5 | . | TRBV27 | TGTGCCAGCAGTTTTAGGGGATTGGGCAATCAGCCCCAGCATTTT | CASSFRGLGNQPQHF
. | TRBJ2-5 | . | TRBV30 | TGTGCCTGGAGTGGTGGTCAGTCTCAGACCCAGTACTTC | CAWSGGQSQTQYF
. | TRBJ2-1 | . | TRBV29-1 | TGCAGCGTTGGACAGAGACTGGACTTCAATGAGCAGTTCTTC | CSVGQRLDFNEQFF
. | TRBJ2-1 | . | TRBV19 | TGTGCCAGTAGTATAGATCTGGGGACGAACAATGAGCAGTTCTTC | CASSIDLGTNNEQFF
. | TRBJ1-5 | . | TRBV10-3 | TGTGCCATCAGTCTCGGCCAGGGGCGAGAGCCCCAGCATTTT | CAISLGQGREPQHF
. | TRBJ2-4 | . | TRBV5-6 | TGTGCCAGCAGGCCGGGTAACGGAGGGGACATTCAGTACTTC | CASRPGNGGDIQYF
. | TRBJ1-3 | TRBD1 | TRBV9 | TGTGCCAGCAGCGGAGGAGGTCAGGGGGACCAATACACCATATATTTT | CASSGGGQGDQYTIYF
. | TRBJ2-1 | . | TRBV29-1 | TGCAGCGCTCCTCGAGGGGGGGGTTCCTACAATGAGCAGTTCTTC | CSAPRGGGSYNEQFF
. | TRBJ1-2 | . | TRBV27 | TGTGCCAGCAGCCCCCAGGGCAAAAACTATGGCTACACCTTC | CASSPQGKNYGYTF
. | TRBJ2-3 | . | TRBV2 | TGTGCCAGCAGTGTCCTAAACTCAGATACGCAGTATTTT | CASSVLNSDTQYF
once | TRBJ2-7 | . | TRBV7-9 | TGTGCCAGCAGCTTAATTGCGGACCCCTCGGCGCCCTACGAGCAGTACTTC | CASSLIADPSAPYEQYF
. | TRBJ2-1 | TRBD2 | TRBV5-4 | TGTGCCAGCAGCCTAGGGACTAGCGGGAACAATGAGCAGTTCTTC | CASSLGTSGNNEQFF
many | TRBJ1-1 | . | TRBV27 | TGTGCCAGCAGCTACAGATCGAACACTGAAGCTTTCTTT | CASSYRSNTEAFF
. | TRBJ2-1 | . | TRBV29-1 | TGCAGCGTTGAAGGGCAGAGGGCCACCAGGGAGCAGTTCTTC | CSVEGQRATREQFF
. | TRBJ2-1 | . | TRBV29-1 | TGCAGCGTTAGACGAATTATCTACAATGAGCAGTTCTTC | CSVRRIIYNEQFF
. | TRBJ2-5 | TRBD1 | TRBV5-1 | TGCGCCAGCAGGCCGGGACAGGGCCAAGAGACCCAGTACTTC | CASRPGQGQETQYF
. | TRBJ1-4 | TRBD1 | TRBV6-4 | TGTGCCAGGGGGACAGGGAATAATGAAAAACTGTTTTTT | CARGTGNNEKLFF
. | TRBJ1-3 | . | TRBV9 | TGTGCCAGCAGCGTACTCTCTGGAAACACCATATATTTT | CASSVLSGNTIYF
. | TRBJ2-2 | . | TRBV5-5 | TGTGCCAGCAGCTTGTCCTACGCGAACACCGGGGAGCTGTTTTTT | CASSLSYANTGELFF
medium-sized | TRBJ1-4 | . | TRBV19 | TGTGCCAGTAGTGCCCCATCTGCAACTAATGAAAAACTGTTTTTT | CASSAPSATNEKLFF
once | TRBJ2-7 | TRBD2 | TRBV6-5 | TGTGCCAGCAGTTCTCCCGGACTAGCGGGAGACGAGCAGTACTTC | CASSSPGLAGDEQYF
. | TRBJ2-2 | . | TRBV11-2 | TGTGCCAGCACCTTGTGGACGGCGTCCCGGGGCACCGGGGAGCTGTTTTTT | CASTLWTASRGTGELFF
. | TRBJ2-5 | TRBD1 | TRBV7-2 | TGTGCCAGCAGCTTGGGGGACAGGGTGGAGGAGACCCAGTACTTC | CASSLGDRVEETQYF